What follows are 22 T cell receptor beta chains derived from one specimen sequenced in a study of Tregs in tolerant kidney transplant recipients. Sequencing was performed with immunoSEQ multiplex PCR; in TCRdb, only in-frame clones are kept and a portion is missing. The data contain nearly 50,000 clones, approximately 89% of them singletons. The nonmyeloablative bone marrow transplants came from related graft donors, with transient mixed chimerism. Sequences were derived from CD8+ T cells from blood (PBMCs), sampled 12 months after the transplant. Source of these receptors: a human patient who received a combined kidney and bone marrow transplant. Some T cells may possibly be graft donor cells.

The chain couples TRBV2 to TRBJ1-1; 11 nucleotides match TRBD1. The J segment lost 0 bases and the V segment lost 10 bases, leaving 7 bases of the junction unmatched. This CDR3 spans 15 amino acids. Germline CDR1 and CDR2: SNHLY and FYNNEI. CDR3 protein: CATGQGAAMNTEAFF. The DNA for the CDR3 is TGTGCCACTGGACAGGGGGCCGCTATGAACACTGAAGCTTTCTTT. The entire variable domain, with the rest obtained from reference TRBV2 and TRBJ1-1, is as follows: EPEVTQTPSHQVTQMGQEVILRCVPISNHLYFYWYRQILGQKVEFLVSFYNNEISEKSEIFDDQFSVERPDGSNFTLKIRSTKLEDSAMYFCATGQGAAMNTEAFFGQGTRLTVV.

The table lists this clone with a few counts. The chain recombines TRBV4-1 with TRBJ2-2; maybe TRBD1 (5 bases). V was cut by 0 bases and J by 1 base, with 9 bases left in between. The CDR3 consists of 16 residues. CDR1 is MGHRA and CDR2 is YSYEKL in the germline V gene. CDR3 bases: TGCGCCAGCAGCCAAGAGGCGACAGAGAACACCGGGGAGCTGTTTTTT. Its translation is CASSQEATENTGELFF.

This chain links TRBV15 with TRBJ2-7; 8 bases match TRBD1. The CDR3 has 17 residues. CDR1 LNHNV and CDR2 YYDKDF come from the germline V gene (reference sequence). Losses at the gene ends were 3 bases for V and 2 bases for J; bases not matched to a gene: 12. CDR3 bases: TGTGCCACCAGCAGTCAACTCGGACAGGGCCGACCCTACGAGCAGTACTTC. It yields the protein CATSSQLGQGRPYEQYF.

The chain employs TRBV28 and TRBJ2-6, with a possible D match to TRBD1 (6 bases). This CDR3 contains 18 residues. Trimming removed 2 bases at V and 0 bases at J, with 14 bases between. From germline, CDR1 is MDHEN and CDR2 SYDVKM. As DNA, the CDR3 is TGTGCCAGCAGTTTAACAGGGTCGAACCCCTCTGGGGCCAACGTCCTGACTTTC. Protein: CASSLTGSNPSGANVLTF.

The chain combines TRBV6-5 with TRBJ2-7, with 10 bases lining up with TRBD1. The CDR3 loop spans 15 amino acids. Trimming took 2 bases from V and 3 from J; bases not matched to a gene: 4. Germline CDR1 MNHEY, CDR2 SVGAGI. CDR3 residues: CASSYRDRGFYEQYF. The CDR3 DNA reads TGTGCCAGCAGTTACCGGGACAGGGGATTCTACGAGCAGTACTTC.

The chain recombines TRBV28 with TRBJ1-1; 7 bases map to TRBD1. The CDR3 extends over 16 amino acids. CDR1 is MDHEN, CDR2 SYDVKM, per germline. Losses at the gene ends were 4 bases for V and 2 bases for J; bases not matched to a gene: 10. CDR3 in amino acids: CASSSRTGKPNTEAFF. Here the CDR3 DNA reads TGTGCCAGCAGTTCGCGGACAGGCAAGCCCAACACTGAAGCTTTCTTT.

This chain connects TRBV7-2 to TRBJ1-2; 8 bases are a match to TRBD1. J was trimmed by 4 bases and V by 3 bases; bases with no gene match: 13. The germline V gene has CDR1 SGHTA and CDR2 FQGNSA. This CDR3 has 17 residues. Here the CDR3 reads CASSFSAGGTGGYGYTF. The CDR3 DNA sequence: TGTGCCAGCAGCTTTTCGGCAGGGGGCACAGGGGGCTATGGCTACACCTTC.

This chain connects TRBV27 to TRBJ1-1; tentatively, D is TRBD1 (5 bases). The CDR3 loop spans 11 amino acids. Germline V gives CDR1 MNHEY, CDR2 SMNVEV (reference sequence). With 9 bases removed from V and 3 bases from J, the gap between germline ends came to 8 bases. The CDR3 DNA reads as TGTGCCAGTAGACAGCACACTGAAGCTTTCTTT. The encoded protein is CASRQHTEAFF.

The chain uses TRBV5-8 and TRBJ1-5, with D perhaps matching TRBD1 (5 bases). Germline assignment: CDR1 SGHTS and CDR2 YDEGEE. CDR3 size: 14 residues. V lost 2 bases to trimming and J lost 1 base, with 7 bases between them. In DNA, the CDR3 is TGTGCCAGCAGCTTAGCAGGGAGCAATCAGCCCCAGCATTTT. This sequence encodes CASSLAGSNQPQHF.

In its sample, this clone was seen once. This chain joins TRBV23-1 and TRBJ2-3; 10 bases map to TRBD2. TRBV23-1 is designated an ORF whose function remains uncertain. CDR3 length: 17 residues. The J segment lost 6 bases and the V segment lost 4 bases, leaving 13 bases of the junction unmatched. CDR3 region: CASSRFSSGGAQDTQYF. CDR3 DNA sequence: TGCGCCAGCAGTCGATTTTCCAGCGGGGGGGCTCAGGATACGCAGTATTTT.

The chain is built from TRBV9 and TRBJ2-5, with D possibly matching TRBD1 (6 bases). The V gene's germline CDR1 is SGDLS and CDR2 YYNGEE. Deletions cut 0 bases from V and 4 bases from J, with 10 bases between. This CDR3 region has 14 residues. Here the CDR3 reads CASSVAQGRETQYF. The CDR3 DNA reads TGTGCCAGCAGCGTAGCTCAGGGGCGAGAGACCCAGTACTTC.

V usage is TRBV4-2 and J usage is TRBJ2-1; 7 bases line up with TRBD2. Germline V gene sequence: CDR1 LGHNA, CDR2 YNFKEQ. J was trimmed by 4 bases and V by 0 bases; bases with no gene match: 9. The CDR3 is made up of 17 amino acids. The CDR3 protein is CASSQDPASGEYNEQFF. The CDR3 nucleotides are TGTGCCAGCAGCCAAGATCCAGCTAGCGGTGAATACAATGAGCAGTTCTTC.

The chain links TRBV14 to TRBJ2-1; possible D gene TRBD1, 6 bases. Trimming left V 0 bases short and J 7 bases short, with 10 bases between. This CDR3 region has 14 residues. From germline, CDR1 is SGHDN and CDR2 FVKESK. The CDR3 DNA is TGTGCCAGCAGCCAAGAGTGGGGGCGAAATGAGCAGTTCTTC. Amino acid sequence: CASSQEWGRNEQFF.

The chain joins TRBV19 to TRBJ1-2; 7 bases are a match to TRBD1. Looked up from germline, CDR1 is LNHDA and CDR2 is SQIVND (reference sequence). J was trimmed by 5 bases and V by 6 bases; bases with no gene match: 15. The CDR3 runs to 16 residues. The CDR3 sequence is CASSSADRRLHYGYTF. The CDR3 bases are TGTGCCAGTAGCTCCGCGGACAGGCGTCTACATTATGGCTACACCTTC.

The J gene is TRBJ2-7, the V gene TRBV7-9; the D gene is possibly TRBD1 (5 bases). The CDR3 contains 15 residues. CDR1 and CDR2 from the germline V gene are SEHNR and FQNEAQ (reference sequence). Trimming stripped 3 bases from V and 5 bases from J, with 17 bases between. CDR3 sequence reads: CASSFPNQGRDEQYF. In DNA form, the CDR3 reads TGTGCCAGCAGCTTCCCAAACCAGGGCCGGGACGAGCAGTACTTC. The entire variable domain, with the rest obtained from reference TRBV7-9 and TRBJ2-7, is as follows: DTGVSQNPRHKITKRGQNVTFRCDPISEHNRLYWYRQTLGQGPEFLTYFQNEAQLEKSRLLSDRFSAERPKGSFSTLEIQRTEQGDSAMYLCASSFPNQGRDEQYFGPGTRLTVT.

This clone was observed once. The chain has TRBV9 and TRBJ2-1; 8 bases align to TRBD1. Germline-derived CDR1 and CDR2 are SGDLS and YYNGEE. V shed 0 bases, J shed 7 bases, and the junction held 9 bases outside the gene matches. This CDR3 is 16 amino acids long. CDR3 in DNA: TGTGCCAGCAGCGTAGGAGGGCAGGGGGCACAGAATGAGCAGTTCTTC. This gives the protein CASSVGGQGAQNEQFF.

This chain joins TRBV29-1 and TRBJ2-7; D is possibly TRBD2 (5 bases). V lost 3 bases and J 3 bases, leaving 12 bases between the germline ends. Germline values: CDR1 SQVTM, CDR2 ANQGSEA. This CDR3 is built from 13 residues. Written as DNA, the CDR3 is TGCAGCGTTGATGGCGGGCACCTCTACGAGCAGTACTTC. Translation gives CSVDGGHLYEQYF.

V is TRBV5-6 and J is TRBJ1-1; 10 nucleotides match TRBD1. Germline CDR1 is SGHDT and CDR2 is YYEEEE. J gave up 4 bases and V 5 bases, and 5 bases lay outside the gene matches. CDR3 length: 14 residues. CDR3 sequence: CASSFGTGVTEAFF. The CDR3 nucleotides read TGTGCCAGCAGTTTCGGGACAGGGGTCACTGAAGCTTTCTTT.

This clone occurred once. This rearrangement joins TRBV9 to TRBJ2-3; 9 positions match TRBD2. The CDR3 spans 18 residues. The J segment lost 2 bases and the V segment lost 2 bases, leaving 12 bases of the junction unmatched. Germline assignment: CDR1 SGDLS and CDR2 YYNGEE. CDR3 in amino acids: CASSVFSGGTQLTDTQYF. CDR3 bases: TGTGCCAGCAGCGTTTTTAGCGGGGGTACCCAACTCACAGATACGCAGTATTTT.

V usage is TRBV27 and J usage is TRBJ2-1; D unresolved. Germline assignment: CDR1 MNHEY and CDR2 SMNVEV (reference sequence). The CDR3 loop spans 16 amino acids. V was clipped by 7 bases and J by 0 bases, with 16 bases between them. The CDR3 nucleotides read TGTGCCAGCACTATAGCCGGCGGTTCCTCCTACAATGAGCAGTTCTTC. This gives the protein CASTIAGGSSYNEQFF.

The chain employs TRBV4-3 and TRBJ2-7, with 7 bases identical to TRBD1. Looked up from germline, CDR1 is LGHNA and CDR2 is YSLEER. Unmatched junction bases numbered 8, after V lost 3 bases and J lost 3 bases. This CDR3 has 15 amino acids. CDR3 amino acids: CASSQYRQGFYEQYF. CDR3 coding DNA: TGCGCCAGCAGCCAGTACCGACAGGGTTTCTACGAGCAGTACTTC.

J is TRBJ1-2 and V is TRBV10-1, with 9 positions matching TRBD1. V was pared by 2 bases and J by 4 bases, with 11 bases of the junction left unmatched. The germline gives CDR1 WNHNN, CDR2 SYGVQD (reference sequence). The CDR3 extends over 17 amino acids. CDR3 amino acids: CASSEHPGTGIIYGYTF. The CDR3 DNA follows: TGCGCCAGCAGTGAGCATCCCGGGACAGGGATTATCTATGGCTACACCTTC.